This record looks at one T cell receptor (beta chain) sequence and its context. Its antigen is not identified. Before the COVID-19 pandemic, during about 2010-2018, CD4+ T cells were taken from unexposed donors. The cells were cultured for about ten days before CD4+ T cells were isolated. As cell numbers allowed, unexposed-donor CD4+ T cells faced SARS-CoV-2 S/N and four cold-coronavirus spikes. Fresh IL-2 medium replaced half the medium on days 3 and 7. Germline V gene lookup returns CDR1 KGHSH and CDR2 LQKENI. This CDR3 has 13 amino acids. Deletions cut 3 bases from V and 1 base from J, with 6 bases between. Only in-frame clones appear in the TCRdb table, and some are missing; sequencing was by immunoSEQ multiplex PCR. The sample shows approximately 30,000 clones, about 80% of them seen only once. The sample originates from a study of CD4 T cells in relation to SARS-CoV-2 and coronaviruses. On the study more broadly: PBMCs were cultured with antigen for roughly nine days before TCR beta sequencing. The restricting HLA molecule for shared crossreactive spike epitopes was mapped.

The TCR was taken from a human donor in good health. The V and J genes are TRBV18 and TRBJ1-1; no clear D. Sequencing was performed on CD4+ T cells from PBMCs, cultured in vitro. The CDR3 DNA is TGTGCCAGCTCACCGATGGGGAACACTGAAGCTTTCTTT. This encodes CASSPMGNTEAFF.